The 25 T cell receptor beta chains below were found in one sample sequenced in a study of OX40 agonist ivuxolimab in advanced cancers. Libraries were prepared by immunoSEQ multiplex PCR; TCRdb keeps only in-frame clonotypes and omits some of them. The sample has fewer than 95,000 clones, around 84% seen once. The sample was CD4+ or CD8+ T cells sorted from blood, taken in a trial of the OX40 agonist ivuxolimab. All receptors derive from an adult with an advanced solid tumor such as melanoma, head and neck, liver or kidney cancer.

This sequence joins TRBV7-2 and TRBJ1-1; D is ambiguous. Germline CDR1 and CDR2: SGHTA and FQGNSA. CDR3 length: 13 amino acids. Trimming shortened V by 5 bases and J by 5 bases, and 12 bases separated the two germline ends. The CDR3 reads CASSPRTGTEAFF. The CDR3 DNA sequence: TGTGCCAGCAGCCCCAGGACGGGGACTGAAGCTTTCTTT.

The chain combines TRBV28 with TRBJ2-2; no definite D call. Trimming cost V 2 bases and J 1 base, with 11 bases left between them. CDR3 length: 16 amino acids. CDR1 is MDHEN and CDR2 is SYDVKM in the germline V gene. DNA of the CDR3: TGTGCCAGCAGTTTAATGGGATCCGGGAACACCGGGGAGCTGTTTTTT. Protein sequence: CASSLMGSGNTGELFF.

The V gene is TRBV10-3, the J gene TRBJ2-3, with D perhaps assigned TRBD1 or TRBD2 (5 bases each). The CDR3 extends over 15 amino acids. CDR1 is ENHRY, CDR2 SYGVKD, per germline. Trimming removed 4 bases from V and 0 bases from J, with 11 bases in between. CDR3 amino acids: CAISGGTPSTDTQYF. The CDR3 DNA reads as TGTGCCATCAGTGGGGGGACCCCAAGCACAGATACGCAGTATTTT.

The chain employs TRBV5-1 and TRBJ2-3; 9 bases align to TRBD2. V gave up 4 bases and J gave up 4 bases; unmatched junction bases: 7. The CDR3 covers 15 residues. Germline lookup yields CDR1 SGHRS and CDR2 YFSETQ. The CDR3 sequence is CASSPAGGRPDTQYF. Written as DNA, the CDR3 is TGCGCCAGCAGCCCAGCGGGGGGTAGACCAGATACGCAGTATTTT.

The chain recombines TRBV21-1 with TRBJ1-5; TRBD1, the D gene given by the table, was not confirmed from the DNA. TRBV21-1 is annotated as a pseudogene. The CDR3 runs to 16 residues. The CDR3 loop reads CASSRRDRGPEQPQHF. Here the CDR3 DNA reads TGTGCCAGCAGCAGACGGGACAGGGGCCCTGAGCAGCCCCAGCATTTT.

This clone was picked up a small number of times. The chain carries TRBV28 and TRBJ1-3; D ambiguous. The germline V gene encodes CDR1 MDHEN and CDR2 SYDVKM. This CDR3 is built from 14 residues. Trimming shortened V by 3 bases and J by 4 bases, and 10 bases separated the two germline ends. The chain's CDR3 is CASSFGASGNTIYF. CDR3 nucleotides: TGTGCCAGCAGTTTTGGCGCCTCCGGAAACACCATATATTTT.

The J gene is TRBJ2-7, the V gene TRBV4-1; 7 nucleotides agree with TRBD2. Germline V gene sequence: CDR1 MGHRA, CDR2 YSYEKL. J lost 0 bases, V lost 3 bases, and 8 bases had no gene match. The CDR3 runs to 16 residues. In nucleotides, the CDR3 is TGCGCCAGCAGCCAGACCCCCGGGGACTACTCCTACGAGCAGTACTTC. Translation: CASSQTPGDYSYEQYF.

This clone was recorded only once. CDR3 region: CASSQEGTLRGYEQYF. The CDR3 DNA sequence: TGCGCCAGCAGCCAAGAGGGGACCCTAAGGGGTTACGAGCAGTACTTC. The V and J genes are TRBV4-1 and TRBJ2-7; D assignment may be TRBD1 or TRBD2 (5 bases each). The ends were cut back, 0 bases at V and 4 bases at J, with 16 bases in the middle. The length of the CDR3 is 16 residues. The germline V gene encodes CDR1 MGHRA and CDR2 YSYEKL.

This clone was picked up a small number of times. V and J are TRBV7-9 and TRBJ2-5; TRBD1 matches 9 bases. From germline, CDR1 is SEHNR and CDR2 FQNEAQ (reference sequence). This CDR3 has 15 amino acids. Trimming took 4 bases from V and 5 from J; bases not matched to a gene: 8. This CDR3 reads CASSSPDRGAETQYF. As DNA, the CDR3 is TGTGCCAGCAGCTCCCCGGACAGGGGCGCGGAGACCCAGTACTTC.

There are a few counts of this clone. CDR3 sequence reads: CASSLFIADGYTF. As DNA, the CDR3 is TGTGCCAGCAGCTTGTTCATTGCGGACGGCTACACCTTC. J is TRBJ1-2 and V is TRBV11-2; D unresolved. The V gene lost 3 bases and the J gene lost 8 bases, with 13 bases spanning the gap. The V gene's germline CDR1 is SGHAT and CDR2 FQNNGV. The CDR3 runs to 13 residues.

V and J are TRBV4-3 and TRBJ2-5; D possibly matches TRBD1 or TRBD2 (5 bases each). The tail of the sequence fits TRBJ2-7 better, so the J call may be wrong. Germline V gene data show CDR1 as LGHNA and CDR2 as YSLEER. The CDR3 has 16 amino acids. The CDR3 nucleotides are TGCGCCAGCAGCCAAGATGGGGCCAAGGGGACGGACGAGCAGTACTTC. Amino acid sequence: CASSQDGAKGTDEQYF.

The chain carries TRBV7-3 and TRBJ2-3; D is unclear. This CDR3 region has 12 residues. With 1 base removed from V and 7 bases from J, the gap between germline ends came to 6 bases. CDR1 SGHTA and CDR2 FQGTGA come from the germline V gene. Here the CDR3 DNA reads TGTGCCAGCAGCTTAAATGGGAATACGCAGTATTTT. Its translation: CASSLNGNTQYF.

The V call is TRBV4-3, the J call TRBJ1-1, with unresolved D. This CDR3 is built from 14 residues. Germline CDR1 LGHNA, CDR2 YSLEER. V shed 1 base and J shed 1 base, with 7 bases lying between them. CDR3 protein: CASSQGQRNTEAFF. The DNA of the CDR3 is TGCGCCAGCAGCCAAGGTCAGAGGAACACTGAAGCTTTCTTT.

The gene calls are TRBV28 and TRBJ1-2; D is uncertain. This CDR3 comprises 11 residues. V lost 3 bases and J lost 5, with 4 bases in between. Germline V gene data show CDR1 as MDHEN and CDR2 as SYDVKM. As DNA, the CDR3 is TGTGCCAGCAGTTTTGGTTATGGCTACACCTTC. Its translation is CASSFGYGYTF.

The chain couples TRBV6-5 to TRBJ2-2, with D possibly matching TRBD2 (5 bases). The V gene lost 5 bases and the J gene lost 7 bases, with 11 bases spanning the gap. Germline CDR1 MNHEY, CDR2 SVGAGI. CDR3 length: 13 residues. For the CDR3, the DNA is TGTGCCAGCAGTAGAGGGAGATACGGGGAGCTGTTTTTT. Protein: CASSRGRYGELFF.

This rearrangement joins TRBV27 to TRBJ2-2; a weak D match, TRBD2 (7 bases). In germline, CDR1 is MNHEY, CDR2 SMNVEV (reference sequence). CDR3 length equals 17 residues. The ends were cut back, 6 bases at V and 2 bases at J, with 19 bases in the middle. Here the CDR3 DNA reads TGTGCCAGCAGCCCCTCCGGCGGGGGCGCTAACACCGGGGAGCTGTTTTTT. Its protein is CASSPSGGGANTGELFF.

The chain uses TRBV4-3 and TRBJ1-2; D is ambiguous. The CDR3 is made up of 14 amino acids. The germline gives CDR1 LGHNA, CDR2 YSLEER. Between the trimmed V and J ends, which lost 3 bases and 4 bases, there was a span of 12 bases. CDR3 loop: CASSQSEGFYGYTF. CDR3 DNA sequence: TGCGCCAGCAGCCAGTCGGAGGGTTTCTATGGCTACACCTTC.

This clone appeared a few times. The chain joins TRBV5-1 to TRBJ1-1; a weak D match, TRBD1 (5 bases). Germline CDR1 reads SGHRS; CDR2 reads YFSETQ. The CDR3 runs to 14 residues. Trimming pared 6 bases from V and 1 base from J, leaving 13 bases between. CDR3: CASTTGRGNTEAFF. The CDR3 DNA reads as TGCGCCAGCACCACAGGACGGGGGAACACTGAAGCTTTCTTT.

The chain has TRBV19 and TRBJ2-2; possibly TRBD1 or TRBD2 for D (5 bases each). Looked up from germline, CDR1 is LNHDA and CDR2 is SQIVND (reference sequence). The CDR3 covers 14 residues. The V and J ends lost 7 bases and 7 bases respectively, with 16 bases between them. The CDR3 sequence is CASKTESRVGELFF. The CDR3 DNA is TGTGCCAGTAAGACAGAGTCGCGGGTCGGGGAGCTGTTTTTT.

The J gene is TRBJ1-6, the V gene TRBV5-5; 7 bases map to TRBD1. The CDR3 covers 15 residues. CDR1 is SGHKS and CDR2 is YYEKEE in the germline V gene (reference sequence). V was pared by 3 bases and J by 6 bases, with 6 bases of the junction left unmatched. The CDR3 bases are TGTGCCAGCAGCTCAAGACAGGGATTTAATTCACCCCTCCACTTT. Translated, it gives CASSSRQGFNSPLHF.

J is TRBJ2-6 and V is TRBV5-6, with a tentative D call TRBD2 (7 bases). The CDR3 has 19 amino acids. V lost 4 bases and J 0 bases, leaving 20 bases between the germline ends. The germline gives CDR1 SGHDT, CDR2 YYEEEE. This chain's CDR3 is CASSRGPGGRRSGANVLTF. The CDR3 DNA reads TGTGCCAGCAGCCGTGGTCCGGGGGGCCGGCGCTCTGGGGCCAACGTCCTGACTTTC.

The DNA for the CDR3 is TGTGCCAGCAGCCGGACAGGATTTTCACCCCTCCACTTT. This gives the protein CASSRTGFSPLHF. The chain recombines TRBV7-6 with TRBJ1-6; 7 bases are shared with TRBD1. V dropped 5 bases and J dropped 9; count of bases not matched to a gene: 4. The CDR3 extends over 13 amino acids. CDR1 is SGHVS, CDR2 FNYEAQ, per germline.

This clone was seen ten or more times. This chain uses TRBV19 with TRBJ1-2; TRBD1 aligns across 8 bases. Germline V lookup: CDR1 LNHDA, CDR2 SQIVND (reference sequence). The junction had 7 bases not matched to a gene; V was cut back by 6 bases and J by 4 bases. CDR3 size: 14 residues. CDR3 DNA: TGTGCCAGTAGCTCAGGGGGCGGACTCTATGGCTACACCTTC. Translated: CASSSGGGLYGYTF.

J is TRBJ2-5 and V is TRBV2; tentative D call: TRBD2 (6 bases). In germline, CDR1 is SNHLY, CDR2 FYNNEI. V was shortened by 5 bases and J by 4 bases, with 14 bases between the two germline ends. The CDR3 sequence is 14 residues long. In DNA form, the CDR3 reads TGTGCCAGCAGTATACTAGCCGGGGGAGAGACCCAGTACTTC. This codes for CASSILAGGETQYF.

This sequence joins TRBV5-4 and TRBJ1-3; TRBD1 agrees at 8 bases. CDR3 length equals 16 residues. Trimming cost V 2 bases and J 0 bases; bases outside gene matches: 4. Germline loops: CDR1 SGHNT, CDR2 YYREEE (reference sequence). Written as DNA, the CDR3 is TGTGCCAGCAGCTTTCCAGGGGGCCTCTCTGGAAACACCATATATTTT. Translating gives CASSFPGGLSGNTIYF.